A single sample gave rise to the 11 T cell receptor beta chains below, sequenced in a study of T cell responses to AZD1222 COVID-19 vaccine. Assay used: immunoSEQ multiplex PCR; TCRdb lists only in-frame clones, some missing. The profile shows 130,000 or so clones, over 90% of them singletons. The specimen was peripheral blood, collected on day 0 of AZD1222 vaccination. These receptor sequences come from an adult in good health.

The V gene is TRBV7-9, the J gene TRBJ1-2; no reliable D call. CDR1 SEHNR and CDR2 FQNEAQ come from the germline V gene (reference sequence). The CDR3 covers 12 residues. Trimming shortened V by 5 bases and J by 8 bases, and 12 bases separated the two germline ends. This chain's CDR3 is CASSPALKGYTF. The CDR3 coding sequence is TGTGCCAGCAGCCCCGCCTTGAAGGGCTACACCTTC.

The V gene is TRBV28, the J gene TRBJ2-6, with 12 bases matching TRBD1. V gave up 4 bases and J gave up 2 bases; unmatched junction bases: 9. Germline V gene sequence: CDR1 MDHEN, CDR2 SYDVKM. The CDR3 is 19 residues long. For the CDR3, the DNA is TGTGCCAGCAGTTCTTACCGGGACAGGGGGCTTGCTGGGGCCAACGTCCTGACTTTC. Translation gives CASSSYRDRGLAGANVLTF.

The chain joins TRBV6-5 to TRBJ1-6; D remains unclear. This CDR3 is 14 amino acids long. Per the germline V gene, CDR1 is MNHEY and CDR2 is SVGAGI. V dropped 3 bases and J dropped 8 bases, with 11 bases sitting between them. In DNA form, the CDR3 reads TGTGCCAGCAGTTATGTAGGGTTCGATTCACCCCTCCACTTT. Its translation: CASSYVGFDSPLHF.

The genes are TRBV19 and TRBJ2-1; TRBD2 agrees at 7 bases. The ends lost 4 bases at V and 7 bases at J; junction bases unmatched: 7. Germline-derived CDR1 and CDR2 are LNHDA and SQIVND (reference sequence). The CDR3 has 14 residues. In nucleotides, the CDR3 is TGTGCCAGTAGTAGCGGGAGCGAGATTAATGAGCAGTTCTTC. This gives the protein CASSSGSEINEQFF.

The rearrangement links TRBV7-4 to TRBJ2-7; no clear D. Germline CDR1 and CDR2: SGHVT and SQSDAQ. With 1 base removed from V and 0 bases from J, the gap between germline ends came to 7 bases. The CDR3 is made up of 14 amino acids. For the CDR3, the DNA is TGTGCCAGCAGCTTAGGGCCCTACTCCTACGAGCAGTACTTC. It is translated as CASSLGPYSYEQYF. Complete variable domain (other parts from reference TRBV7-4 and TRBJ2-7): GAGVSQSPRYKVAKRGRDVALRCDSISGHVTLYWYRQTLGQGSEVLTYSQSDAQRDKSGRPSGRFSAERPERSVSTLKIQRTEQGDSAVYLCASSLGPYSYEQYFGPGTRLTVT.

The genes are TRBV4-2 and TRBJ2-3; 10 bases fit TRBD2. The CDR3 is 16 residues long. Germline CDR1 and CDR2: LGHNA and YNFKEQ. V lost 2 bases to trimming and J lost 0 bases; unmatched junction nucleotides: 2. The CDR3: CASSQSAGGSTDTQYF. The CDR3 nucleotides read TGTGCCAGCAGCCAATCAGCGGGAGGGAGCACAGATACGCAGTATTTT.

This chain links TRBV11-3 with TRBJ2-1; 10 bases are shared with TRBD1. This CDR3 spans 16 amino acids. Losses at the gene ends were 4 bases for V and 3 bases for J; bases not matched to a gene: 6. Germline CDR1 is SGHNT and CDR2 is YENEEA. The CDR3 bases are TGTGCCAGCAGCTGGGCCGGGACAGGGGTCTACAATGAGCAGTTCTTC. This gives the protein CASSWAGTGVYNEQFF.

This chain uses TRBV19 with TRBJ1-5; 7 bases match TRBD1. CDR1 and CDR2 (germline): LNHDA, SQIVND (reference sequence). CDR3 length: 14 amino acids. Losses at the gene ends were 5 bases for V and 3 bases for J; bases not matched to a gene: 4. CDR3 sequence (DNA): TGTGCCAGTAGTCCTGGGACAGTCAATCAGCCCCAGCATTTT. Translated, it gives CASSPGTVNQPQHF.

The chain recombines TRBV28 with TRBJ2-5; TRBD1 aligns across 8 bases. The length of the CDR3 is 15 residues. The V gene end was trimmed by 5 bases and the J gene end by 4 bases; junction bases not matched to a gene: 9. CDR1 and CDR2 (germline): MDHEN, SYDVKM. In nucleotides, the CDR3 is TGTGCCAGCAGTCCCCCGGGACAGGTGGGAGAGACCCAGTACTTC. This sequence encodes CASSPPGQVGETQYF.

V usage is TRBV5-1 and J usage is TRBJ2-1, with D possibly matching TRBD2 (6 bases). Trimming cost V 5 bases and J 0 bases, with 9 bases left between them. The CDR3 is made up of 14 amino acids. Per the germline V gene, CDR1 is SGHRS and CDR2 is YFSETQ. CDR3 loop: CASRDGGSYNEQFF. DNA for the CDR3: TGCGCCAGCAGGGACGGGGGCTCCTACAATGAGCAGTTCTTC.

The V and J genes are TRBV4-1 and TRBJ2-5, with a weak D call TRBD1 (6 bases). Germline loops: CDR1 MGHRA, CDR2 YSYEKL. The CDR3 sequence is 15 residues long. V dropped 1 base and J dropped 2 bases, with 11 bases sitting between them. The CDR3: CASSQAPDSQETQYF. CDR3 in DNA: TGCGCCAGCAGCCAAGCCCCGGACAGTCAAGAGACCCAGTACTTC.